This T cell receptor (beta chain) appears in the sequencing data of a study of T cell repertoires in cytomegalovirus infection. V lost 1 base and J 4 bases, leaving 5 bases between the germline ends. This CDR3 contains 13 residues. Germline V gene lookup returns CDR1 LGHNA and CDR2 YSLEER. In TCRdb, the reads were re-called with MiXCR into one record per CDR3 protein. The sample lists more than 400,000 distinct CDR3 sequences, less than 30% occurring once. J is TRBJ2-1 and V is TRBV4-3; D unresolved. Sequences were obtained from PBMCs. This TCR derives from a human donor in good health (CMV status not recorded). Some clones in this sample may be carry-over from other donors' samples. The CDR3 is CASSQARYNEQFF. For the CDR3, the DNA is TGCGCCAGCAGCCAAGCTAGGTACAATGAGCAGTTCTTC.